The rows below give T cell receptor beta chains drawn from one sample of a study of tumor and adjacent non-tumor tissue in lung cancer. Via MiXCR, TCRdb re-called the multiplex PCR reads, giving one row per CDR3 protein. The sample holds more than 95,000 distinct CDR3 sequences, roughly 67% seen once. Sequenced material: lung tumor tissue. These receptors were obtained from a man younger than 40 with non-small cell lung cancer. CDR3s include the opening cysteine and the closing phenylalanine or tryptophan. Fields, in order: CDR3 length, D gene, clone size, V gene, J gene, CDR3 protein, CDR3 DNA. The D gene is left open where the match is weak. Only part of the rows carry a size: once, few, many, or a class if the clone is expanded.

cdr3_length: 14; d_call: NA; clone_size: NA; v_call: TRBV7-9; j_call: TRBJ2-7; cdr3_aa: CASSPLSRTYEQYF; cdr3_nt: TGTGCCAGCAGCCCCTTGAGCCGTACCTACGAGCAGTACTTC
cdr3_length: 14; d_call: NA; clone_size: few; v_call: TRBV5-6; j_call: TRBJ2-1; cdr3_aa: CASSLGLALVEQFF; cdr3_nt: TGTGCCAGCAGCTTAGGACTGGCGCTCGTTGAGCAGTTCTTC
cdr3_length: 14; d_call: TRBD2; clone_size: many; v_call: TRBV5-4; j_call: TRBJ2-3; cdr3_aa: CASSLAVAGDTQYF; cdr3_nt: TGTGCCAGCAGCCTCGCTGTAGCGGGAGATACGCAGTATTTT
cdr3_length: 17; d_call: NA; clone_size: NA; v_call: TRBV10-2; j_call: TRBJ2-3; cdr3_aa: CASSEPIQGGSTDTHYF; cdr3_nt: TGCGCCAGCAGTGAGCCGATACAGGGGGGGAGCACAGATACGCATTATTTT
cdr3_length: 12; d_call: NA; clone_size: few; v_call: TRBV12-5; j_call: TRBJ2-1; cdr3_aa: CASGGRYNEQFF; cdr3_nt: TGTGCTTCGGGCGGTAGATACAATGAGCAGTTCTTC
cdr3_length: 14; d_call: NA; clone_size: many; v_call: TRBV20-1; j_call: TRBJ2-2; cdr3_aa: CSASRGAYTGELFF; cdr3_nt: TGCAGTGCTTCACGGGGGGCGTACACCGGGGAGCTGTTTTTT
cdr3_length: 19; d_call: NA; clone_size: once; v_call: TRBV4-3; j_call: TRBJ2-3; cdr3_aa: CASSQESVWRSMGTDTQYF; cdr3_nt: TGCGCAAGCAGCCAAGAATCTGTATGGAGATCTATGGGCACAGATACGCAGTATTTT
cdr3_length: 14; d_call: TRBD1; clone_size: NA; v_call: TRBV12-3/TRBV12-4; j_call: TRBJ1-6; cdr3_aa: CPSIRTGHNSPLHF; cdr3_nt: TGTCCCAGCATTCGGACAGGGCATAATTCACCCCTCCACTTT
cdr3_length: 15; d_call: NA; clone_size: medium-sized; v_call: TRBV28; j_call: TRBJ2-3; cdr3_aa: CASSFGDGGTDTQYF; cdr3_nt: TGTGCCAGCAGTTTTGGAGACGGGGGAACAGATACGCAGTATTTT
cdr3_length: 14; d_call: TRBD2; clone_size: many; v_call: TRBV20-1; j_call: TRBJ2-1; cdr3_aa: CSAGGLVSYNEQFF; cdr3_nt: TGCAGTGCTGGTGGACTAGTAAGCTACAATGAGCAGTTCTTC
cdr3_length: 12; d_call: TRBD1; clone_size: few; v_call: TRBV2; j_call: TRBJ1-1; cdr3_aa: CATGTGRTEAFF; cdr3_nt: TGTGCCACCGGGACAGGGAGGACTGAAGCTTTCTTT